Listed below are T cell receptor beta chains from one sample, sequenced in a study of a mutant IDH1 vaccine in newly diagnosed glioma. No antigen has been identified for these receptors. Clones were sequenced by immunoSEQ multiplex PCR, and TCRdb holds only the in-frame ones, with some missing. The sample contains 25,000 to 40,000 clones, 78% of which appear only once. This sample comprised PBMCs, obtained from a glioma patient whose treatment included an IDH1 peptide vaccine. The receptors were sampled from a woman aged 40 to 50 with glioma. The CDR3 runs from the conserved cysteine through the conserved F or W. Each record gives: J gene, D gene, V gene, clone size, CDR3 DNA, CDR3 protein. A D gene is named only where the DNA matches it firmly. Size is omitted from some rows. Given values are once, few, many or a class for expanded clones.

j_gene: TRBJ2-3
d_gene: TRBD1
v_gene: TRBV6-5
abundance: .
CDR3nt: TGTGCCAGCAGTCGCGGCGACAGGGCTGATACGCAGTATTTT
CDR3aa: CASSRGDRADTQYF

j_gene: TRBJ1-1
d_gene: TRBD1
v_gene: TRBV2
abundance: .
CDR3nt: TGTGCCAGCATTGGGACAGGAGGAACCACTGAAGCTTTCTTT
CDR3aa: CASIGTGGTTEAFF

j_gene: TRBJ1-1
d_gene: .
v_gene: TRBV2
abundance: few
CDR3nt: TGTGCCAGCTCCTCGCAGGGAAAAGCTTTCTTT
CDR3aa: CASSSQGKAFF

j_gene: TRBJ2-3
d_gene: TRBD2
v_gene: TRBV5-4
abundance: once
CDR3nt: TGTGCCAGCAGCTCTTCTAGCGGGGGGGTCTGGGATACGCAGTATTTT
CDR3aa: CASSSSSGGVWDTQYF

j_gene: TRBJ2-1
d_gene: TRBD2
v_gene: TRBV30
abundance: once
CDR3nt: TGTGCCTGCCGCGGGGCGGGGGGCAATGAGCAGTTCTTC
CDR3aa: CACRGAGGNEQFF

j_gene: TRBJ2-3
d_gene: .
v_gene: TRBV5-1
abundance: .
CDR3nt: TGCGCCAGCAGCGGCCGGGGCACAGATACGCAGTATTTT
CDR3aa: CASSGRGTDTQYF

j_gene: TRBJ2-1
d_gene: TRBD2
v_gene: TRBV18
abundance: .
CDR3nt: TGTGCCAGCTCACTACAGCGGGGGGGCCTGAATGAGCAGTTCTTC
CDR3aa: CASSLQRGGLNEQFF

j_gene: TRBJ1-2
d_gene: TRBD1
v_gene: TRBV10-2
abundance: few
CDR3nt: TGCGCCAGCAGCTGGACAGGGGAAGGCTACACCTTC
CDR3aa: CASSWTGEGYTF

j_gene: TRBJ1-3
d_gene: .
v_gene: TRBV6-1
abundance: .
CDR3nt: TGTGCCAGCATTGAGGTTAACCCCCACAGTAACACCATATATTTT
CDR3aa: CASIEVNPHSNTIYF

j_gene: TRBJ1-1
d_gene: .
v_gene: TRBV5-5
abundance: once
CDR3nt: TGTGCCAGCGGACACCCCCTTATTCTAACAGGACTGAACACTGAAGCTTTCTTT
CDR3aa: CASGHPLILTGLNTEAFF

j_gene: TRBJ1-4
d_gene: .
v_gene: TRBV14
abundance: .
CDR3nt: TGTGCCAGCAGCCAAGAGAGGCAGGGAGGAAGTGAAAAACTGTTTTTT
CDR3aa: CASSQERQGGSEKLFF

j_gene: TRBJ1-2
d_gene: .
v_gene: TRBV19
abundance: .
CDR3nt: TGTGCCAGTAGTATAGATCATAGGGGAATGAGAGGCTACACCTTC
CDR3aa: CASSIDHRGMRGYTF

j_gene: TRBJ2-2
d_gene: .
v_gene: TRBV5-5
abundance: few
CDR3nt: TGTGCCAGCAGCTTGCTTACGGGGTACTCCGGGGAGCTGTTTTTT
CDR3aa: CASSLLTGYSGELFF

j_gene: TRBJ2-7
d_gene: .
v_gene: TRBV7-2
abundance: once
CDR3nt: TGTGCCAGCAGCTTCGGCAGGACCTACGAGCAGTACTTC
CDR3aa: CASSFGRTYEQYF

j_gene: TRBJ2-7
d_gene: TRBD1
v_gene: TRBV30
abundance: .
CDR3nt: TGTGCCTGGAGTCCGGGACAGGGACCCTACGAGCAGTACTTC
CDR3aa: CAWSPGQGPYEQYF

j_gene: TRBJ2-1
d_gene: .
v_gene: TRBV5-1
abundance: .
CDR3nt: TGCGCCAGCAGCGGGATACAGACGAATGAGCAGTTCTTC
CDR3aa: CASSGIQTNEQFF

j_gene: TRBJ2-7
d_gene: .
v_gene: TRBV6-6
abundance: .
CDR3nt: TGTGCCAGCAGGCTCCGGGAGGGGGCGACTAACTACGAGCAGTACTTC
CDR3aa: CASRLREGATNYEQYF

j_gene: TRBJ1-2
d_gene: .
v_gene: TRBV7-2
abundance: few
CDR3nt: TGTGCCAGCAGCTTAAGTCCGGAGCTACGTAGAGGCTATGGCTACACCTTC
CDR3aa: CASSLSPELRRGYGYTF

j_gene: TRBJ2-5
d_gene: TRBD2
v_gene: TRBV10-3
abundance: .
CDR3nt: TGTGCCATCAGGATATCTAGCGGGGGGACGGGTGATGAGACCCAGTACTTC
CDR3aa: CAIRISSGGTGDETQYF

j_gene: TRBJ2-3
d_gene: TRBD1
v_gene: TRBV4-3
abundance: .
CDR3nt: TGCGCCAGCAGCCCATACTACGGGACAGAGGCCCCAGATACGCAGTATTTT
CDR3aa: CASSPYYGTEAPDTQYF

j_gene: TRBJ1-1
d_gene: TRBD1
v_gene: TRBV5-1
abundance: .
CDR3nt: TGCGCCAGCAGCTTAGTTTGGGGACAGACAAACACTGAAGCTTTCTTT
CDR3aa: CASSLVWGQTNTEAFF

j_gene: TRBJ2-3
d_gene: .
v_gene: TRBV6-5
abundance: .
CDR3nt: TGTGCCAGTAAGCGGACACAACACACAGATACGCAGTATTTT
CDR3aa: CASKRTQHTDTQYF

j_gene: TRBJ1-5
d_gene: .
v_gene: TRBV6-1
abundance: .
CDR3nt: TGTGCCAGCAGTGAACTAGCAATTTATAGCAATCAGCCCCAGCATTTT
CDR3aa: CASSELAIYSNQPQHF

j_gene: TRBJ1-2
d_gene: .
v_gene: TRBV29-1
abundance: .
CDR3nt: TGCAGCGTTGAGGACGGGAACTATGGCTACACCTTC
CDR3aa: CSVEDGNYGYTF

j_gene: TRBJ2-7
d_gene: TRBD1
v_gene: TRBV6-5
abundance: .
CDR3nt: TGTGCCAGCAGTGTCCAGGGGGCTATTTACGAGCAGTACTTC
CDR3aa: CASSVQGAIYEQYF

j_gene: TRBJ2-3
d_gene: .
v_gene: TRBV7-2
abundance: .
CDR3nt: TGTGCCAGCAGCTACACAGATACGCAGTATTTT
CDR3aa: CASSYTDTQYF

j_gene: TRBJ1-5
d_gene: .
v_gene: TRBV27
abundance: few
CDR3nt: TGTGCCAGCAGTTTAAGCCCCGGACAGCCCCAGCATTTT
CDR3aa: CASSLSPGQPQHF

j_gene: TRBJ2-5
d_gene: .
v_gene: TRBV30
abundance: .
CDR3nt: TGTGCCTGGAGTGCCGGTGGGGAGACCCAGTACTTC
CDR3aa: CAWSAGGETQYF

j_gene: TRBJ1-1
d_gene: .
v_gene: TRBV9
abundance: once
CDR3nt: TGTGCCAGCGGGAGGGGGGACGCTGAAGCTTTCTTT
CDR3aa: CASGRGDAEAFF

j_gene: TRBJ2-7
d_gene: .
v_gene: TRBV5-4
abundance: .
CDR3nt: TGTGCCAGCAGCCCTGGCGGCGGGTTCCCGGGAGAGCAGTACTTC
CDR3aa: CASSPGGGFPGEQYF

j_gene: TRBJ1-1
d_gene: .
v_gene: TRBV27
abundance: .
CDR3nt: TGTGCCAGCAGTTTATCGGCGGGGGCGGGGAACACTGAAGCTTTCTTT
CDR3aa: CASSLSAGAGNTEAFF

j_gene: TRBJ2-5
d_gene: .
v_gene: TRBV25-1
abundance: .
CDR3nt: TGTGCCAGCACTCCCAAGGGAGGCGAGACCCAGTACTTC
CDR3aa: CASTPKGGETQYF